The T cell receptor beta chain under discussion was sequenced for a study of blood T cells in healthy people across ages (dated by TCRdb to 2015 to 2017). Background for the entire study: Template switching captured roughly one uniquely barcoded TCR beta cDNA molecule per two T cells in model experiments. Using deep sequencing normalized with unique cDNA molecular identifiers, the study measured how TCR beta repertoire diversity changes with age. The donors were divided into four age groups: young (average around 15 years), middle-aged (approximately 42), aged (about 61) and long-lived (nearly 85). To avoid experimental bias, donors of different ages were distributed randomly across sequencing lanes. Using the same blood draw, the study looked at two additional independent replicas of 1 million unique cDNA reads for two donors, one aged 18 to 29 and the other aged 80 or older. Broader findings and caveats from the paper: Total diversity estimates from one million sequenced T cells were considered lower bounds and underestimates. Observed TCR beta diversity correlated strongly with the percentage of naive T cells measured by flow cytometry. As age increased, observed TCR beta diversity per million T cells dropped in a roughly linear way, and a significant reduction was already evident by age roughly 36. Compared with the aged group, more naive CD4+ T cells, fewer expanded clones and increased TCR diversity were shown by the long-lived group, suggesting age selection. The CMV infection status of donors was not known, potentially confounding age-related changes in expanded clonotypes. Since profiling was done on bulk unsorted PBMCs, naive and antigen-experienced compartments could not be conclusively compared.

CDR1 is given as SQVTM and CDR2 as ANQGSEA, both from the germline V gene. V is clipped by 7 bases and J by 11 bases, and the sequence between their germline boundaries is 17 bases long. The CDR3 holds 11 amino acids from the cysteine to the phenylalanine. Of the read, only the CDR3 DNA is kept; its 33 bases are in frame from base 1. As for this clonotype: Which antigen it targets is not known. Base qualities were left out, and no much larger clone turns up one base away.

Preparation of the library involved 5' RACE. For sequencing, an Illumina HiSeq 2500 was employed. A second PCR of roughly 6 to 12 cycles was performed with a sample-barcoded 5' primer and a J-beta primer mix. Each TCR beta cDNA molecule received a unique molecular identifier from a template-switch 5' adaptor carrying 12 random nucleotides. At least 2.5 million CDR3-containing paired-end reads were obtained from each sample. All of the RNA was converted into first-strand cDNA using the Mint cDNA synthesis kit, with a TRBC-specific oligonucleotide serving as the primer. Following uracil-DNA glycosylase treatment, all cDNA underwent a first 18-cycle PCR with the universal primers M1SS and BC2_uni_R. The paper's data handling went like this. For normalization, 1 million high-quality reads were randomly selected from each sample, with every read carrying a distinct molecular identifier. Instead of being binned into consensus sequences, reads that shared molecular identifiers were thrown out. MiTCR, set to a Q25 quality threshold and the strictest error-elimination algorithm, was used for CDR3 identification, clonotype clustering and error correction. A nonparametric unseen species model with Euler transformation was used to estimate lower-bound total TCR beta diversity. TCRdb's own reprocessing of the public reads used fastp at Q25 and MiXCR and kept productive beta chains. Identical CDR3 proteins give one entry, which carries the most common genes and DNA. The V and J calls and clone size are TCRdb's, not the authors'. The sample table holds fewer than 2,000,000 distinct CDR3 sequences, of which about 32% were seen once. Together, the top ten hold 11% of the sample.

The donors were around 39 Caucasian individuals from Russia, aged 6 to 90 years, who were systemically healthy. Each donor gave ten milliliters of peripheral blood, drawn into EDTA-treated Vacutainer tubes. PBMCs were isolated by Ficoll-Paque density-gradient centrifugation, with at least 7 million obtained per sample. Trizol reagent was used to extract total RNA from the PBMCs, yielding at least 5 micrograms per sample. For every donor, an aliquot of PBMCs went through flow cytometry to measure the percentages of naive CD45RAhigh/CD27high T cells. Sequenced: blood. The sequence came from a woman in her 30s in good health. Recombination linked TRBV29-1 to TRBJ1-1, with TRBD1 as a weak D call on 5 bases. The encoded CDR3 is CSGQQGGGAFF. The sequenced DNA: TGCAGCGGACAGCAGGGTGGAGGGGCTTTCTTT.